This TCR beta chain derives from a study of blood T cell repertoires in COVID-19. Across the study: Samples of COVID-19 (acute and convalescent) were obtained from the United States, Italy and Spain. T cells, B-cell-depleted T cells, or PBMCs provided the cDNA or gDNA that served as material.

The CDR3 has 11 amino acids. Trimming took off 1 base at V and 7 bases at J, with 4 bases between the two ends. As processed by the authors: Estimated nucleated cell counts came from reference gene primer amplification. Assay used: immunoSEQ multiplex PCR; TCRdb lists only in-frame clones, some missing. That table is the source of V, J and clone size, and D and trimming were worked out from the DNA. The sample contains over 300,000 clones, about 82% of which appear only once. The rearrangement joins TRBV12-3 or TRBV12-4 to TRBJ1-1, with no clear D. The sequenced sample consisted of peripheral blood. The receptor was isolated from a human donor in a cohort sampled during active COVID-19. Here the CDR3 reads CASSLDSEAFF. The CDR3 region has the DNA TGTGCCAGCAGTTTAGACAGTGAAGCTTTCTTT.